The next 14 T cell receptor beta chains were all read from a single sample in a study of CD4 T cells in relation to SARS-CoV-2 and coronaviruses. These receptors lack a known antigen. The repertoire was sequenced with immunoSEQ multiplex PCR; TCRdb's copy has only in-frame clones and lacks some. The sample includes 36,000 or so clones, around 80% of them seen just once. The sample taken for sequencing was memory CD4+ T cells from PBMCs, cultured in vitro. These receptors all stem from an adult with COVID-19.

This chain uses TRBV6-5 with TRBJ1-5; 9 bases match TRBD1. V lost 6 bases to trimming and J lost 0 bases; unmatched junction nucleotides: 3. Per the germline V gene, CDR1 is MNHEY and CDR2 is SVGAGI. The CDR3 has 15 amino acids. CDR3 in DNA: TGTGCCAGCAGCAGGACAGGGGATAGCAATCAGCCCCAGCATTTT. It encodes CASSRTGDSNQPQHF.

The V and J genes are TRBV7-3 and TRBJ2-1; TRBD2 might be the D (6 bases). Between the trimmed V and J ends, which lost 5 bases and 2 bases, there was a span of 16 bases. Per germline, CDR1 SGHTA and CDR2 FQGTGA. This CDR3 has 16 amino acids. The CDR3 sequence is CASSPSRGGTYNEQFF. DNA for the CDR3: TGTGCCAGCAGCCCTTCGCGGGGCGGGACCTACAATGAGCAGTTCTTC.

The chain has TRBV7-2 and TRBJ1-1; D gene ambiguous. CDR1 is SGHTA and CDR2 is FQGNSA in the germline V gene. This CDR3 has 15 amino acids. V was shortened by 0 bases and J by 0 bases, with 8 bases between the two germline ends. The DNA of the CDR3 is TGTGCCAGCAGCTTAGCGGTGGCTATGAACACTGAAGCTTTCTTT. This encodes CASSLAVAMNTEAFF. Looking up the rest from reference TRBV7-2 and TRBJ1-1 gives the full variable domain: GAGVSQSPSNKVTEKGKDVELRCDPISGHTALYWYRQSLGQGLEFLIYFQGNSAPDKSGLPSDRFSAERTGGSVSTLTIQRTQQEDSAVYLCASSLAVAMNTEAFFGQGTRLTVV.

The gene calls are TRBV18 and TRBJ1-6, with D perhaps matching TRBD1 (5 bases). The CDR3 consists of 16 residues. Germline assignment: CDR1 KGHSH and CDR2 LQKENI. Trimming pared 2 bases from V and 4 bases from J, leaving 12 bases between. The CDR3 sequence: CASSPSGPAYNSPLHF. CDR3 DNA sequence: TGTGCCAGCTCACCATCGGGGCCGGCTTATAATTCACCCCTCCACTTT.

This chain uses TRBV4-3 with TRBJ2-3; 12 bases line up with TRBD2. The trim removed 4 bases at V and 3 bases at J, leaving 8 bases unmatched. The CDR3 totals 17 residues. CDR1 LGHNA and CDR2 YSLEER come from the germline V gene. The CDR3 loop reads CASSPLAGGPFTDTQYF. In DNA, the CDR3 is TGCGCCAGCAGCCCTCTAGCGGGAGGGCCTTTTACAGATACGCAGTATTTT.

J is TRBJ1-5 and V is TRBV19; D not resolved. The CDR3 consists of 15 residues. The ends were cut back, 3 bases at V and 6 bases at J, with 15 bases in the middle. Germline loops: CDR1 LNHDA, CDR2 SQIVND (reference sequence). CDR3 nucleotides: TGTGCCAGTAGTATCCCTCGTGGGGTGGGTCAGCCCCAGCATTTT. Encoded protein: CASSIPRGVGQPQHF.

V gene TRBV28 combines with J gene TRBJ1-1; 7 bases are a match to TRBD1. V shed 4 bases and J 1 base; nucleotides not matched to a gene: 3. The CDR3 sequence is 14 residues long. Germline assignment: CDR1 MDHEN and CDR2 SYDVKM. The CDR3 spells CASSWAGGNTEAFF. The DNA for the CDR3 is TGTGCCAGCAGTTGGGCAGGGGGGAACACTGAAGCTTTCTTT.

This chain connects TRBV9 to TRBJ2-3; 10 nucleotides match TRBD1. The V and J ends lost 4 bases and 5 bases, in that order; junction bases with no gene match: 19. The CDR3 totals 19 residues. Germline-derived CDR1 and CDR2 are SGDLS and YYNGEE. Here the CDR3 reads CASSPRGDRGGSPLDTQYF. The CDR3 nucleotides read TGTGCCAGCAGCCCGCGGGGGGACAGGGGCGGGAGTCCCCTAGATACGCAGTATTTT.

The chain joins TRBV5-4 to TRBJ1-4, with TRBD1 matching over 7 bases. V gave up 4 bases and J gave up 7 bases; unmatched junction bases: 10. In germline, CDR1 is SGHNT, CDR2 YYREEE (reference sequence). The CDR3 spans 15 residues. The CDR3, as DNA: TGTGCCAGCAGCCCGGACGGACAGGCGACTGAAAAACTGTTTTTT. It translates to CASSPDGQATEKLFF.

This clone was counted once. CDR3 loop: CASRGGGETQYF. DNA for the CDR3: TGTGCCAGTAGGGGGGGTGGAGAGACCCAGTACTTC. The chain uses TRBV6-5 and TRBJ2-5; D might be TRBD2 (7 bases). The CDR3 has 12 amino acids. The germline V gene has CDR1 MNHEY and CDR2 SVGAGI. V gave up 9 bases and J gave up 4 bases, with 12 bases separating them.

The chain has TRBV19 and TRBJ1-4; maybe TRBD1 (5 bases). The V gene lost 3 bases and the J gene lost 0 bases, with 8 bases spanning the gap. The germline V gene has CDR1 LNHDA and CDR2 SQIVND (reference sequence). The CDR3 length is 15 residues. The CDR3 DNA reads TGTGCCAGTAGTATCCTGGGGGCAACTAATGAAAAACTGTTTTTT. This gives the protein CASSILGATNEKLFF. The whole variable domain, remainder taken from reference TRBV19 and TRBJ1-4, is DGGITQSPKYLFRKEGQNVTLSCEQNLNHDAMYWYRQDPGQGLRLIYYSQIVNDFQKGDIAEGYSVSREKKESFPLTVTSAQKNPTAFYLCASSILGATNEKLFFGSGTQLSVL.

V usage is TRBV9 and J usage is TRBJ2-7, with TRBD2 matching 8 bases. After removal of 0 bases from V and 6 bases from J, the junction contained 8 bases not matched to a gene. Germline values: CDR1 SGDLS, CDR2 YYNGEE. This CDR3 region has 15 residues. CDR3 sequence reads: CASSVEGGGILEQYF. The DNA for the CDR3 is TGTGCCAGCAGCGTAGAGGGCGGGGGGATTCTCGAGCAGTACTTC.

This clone came up once. V and J are TRBV15 and TRBJ2-2; D not resolved. The V and J ends lost 1 base and 10 bases respectively, with 10 bases between them. The CDR3 has 13 residues. The germline V gene has CDR1 LNHNV and CDR2 YYDKDF (reference sequence). CDR3 residues: CATSRVELKELFF. The CDR3 nucleotides read TGTGCCACCAGCAGAGTCGAATTAAAGGAGCTGTTTTTT.

The CDR3 bases are TGTGCCTGGAGTTTACCGGGACAGGGGGACACTGAAGCTTTCTTT. This translates into CAWSLPGQGDTEAFF. The chain employs TRBV30 and TRBJ1-1, with 11 bases fitting TRBD1. With V trimmed by 2 bases and J by 3 bases, 5 bases remained unmatched. This CDR3 has 15 amino acids. CDR1 is GTSNPN, CDR2 SVGIG, per germline (reference sequence).